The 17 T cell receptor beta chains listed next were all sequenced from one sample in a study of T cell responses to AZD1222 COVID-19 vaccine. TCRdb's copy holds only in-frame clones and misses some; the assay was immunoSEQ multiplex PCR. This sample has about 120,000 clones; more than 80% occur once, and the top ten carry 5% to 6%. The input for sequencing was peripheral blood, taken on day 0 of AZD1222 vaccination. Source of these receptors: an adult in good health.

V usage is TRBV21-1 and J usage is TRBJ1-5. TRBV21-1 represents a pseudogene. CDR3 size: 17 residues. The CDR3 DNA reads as TGTGCCAGCAGCAAACGCAGGGAGACTTATAGCAATCAGCCCCAGCATTTT. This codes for CASSKRRETYSNQPQHF.

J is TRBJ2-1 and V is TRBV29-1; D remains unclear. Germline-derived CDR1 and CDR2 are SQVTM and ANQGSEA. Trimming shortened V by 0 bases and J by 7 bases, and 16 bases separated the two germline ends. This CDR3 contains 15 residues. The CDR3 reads CSVEDLGGNENEQFF. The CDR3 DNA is TGCAGCGTTGAAGATCTCGGCGGCAACGAGAATGAGCAGTTCTTC.

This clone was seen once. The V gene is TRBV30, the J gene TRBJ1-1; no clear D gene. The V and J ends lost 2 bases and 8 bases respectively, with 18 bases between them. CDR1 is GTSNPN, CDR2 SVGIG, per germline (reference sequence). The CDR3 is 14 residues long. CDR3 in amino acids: CAWSPRPRSAEAFF. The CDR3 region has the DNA TGTGCCTGGAGTCCCCGACCCCGATCAGCCGAAGCTTTCTTT.

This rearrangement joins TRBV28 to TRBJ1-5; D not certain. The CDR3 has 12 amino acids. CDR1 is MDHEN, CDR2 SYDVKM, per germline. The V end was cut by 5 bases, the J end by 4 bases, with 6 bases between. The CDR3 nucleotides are TGTGCCAGCAGTCCCGCTAATCAGCCCCAGCATTTT. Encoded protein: CASSPANQPQHF.

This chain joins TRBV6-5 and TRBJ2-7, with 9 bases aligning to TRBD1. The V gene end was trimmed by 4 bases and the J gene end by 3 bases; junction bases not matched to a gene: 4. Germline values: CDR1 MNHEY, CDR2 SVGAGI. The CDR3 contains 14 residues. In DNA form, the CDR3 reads TGTGCCAGCAGTTCCGGGACAGGGAACTACGAGCAGTACTTC. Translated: CASSSGTGNYEQYF.

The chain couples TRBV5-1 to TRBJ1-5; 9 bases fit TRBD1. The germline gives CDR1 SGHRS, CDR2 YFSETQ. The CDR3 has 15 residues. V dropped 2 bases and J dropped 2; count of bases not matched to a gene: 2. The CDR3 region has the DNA TGCGCCAGCAGCTTACAGGGGGCCGGCAATCAGCCCCAGCATTTT. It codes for CASSLQGAGNQPQHF.

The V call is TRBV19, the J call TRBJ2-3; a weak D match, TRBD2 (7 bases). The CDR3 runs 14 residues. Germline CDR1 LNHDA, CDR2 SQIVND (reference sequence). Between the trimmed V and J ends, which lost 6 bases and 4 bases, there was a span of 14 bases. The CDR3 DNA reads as TGTGCCAGTAGCGGGGGGCCGACGGCAGATACGCAGTATTTT. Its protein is CASSGGPTADTQYF.

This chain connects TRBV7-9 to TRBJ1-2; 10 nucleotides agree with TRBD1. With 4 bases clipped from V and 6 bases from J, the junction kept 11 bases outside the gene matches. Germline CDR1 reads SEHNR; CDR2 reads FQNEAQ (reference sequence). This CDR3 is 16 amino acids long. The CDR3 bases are TGTGCCAGCAGCTCGCAGCTTTTCGACAGGGGGCATGGCTACACCTTC. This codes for CASSSQLFDRGHGYTF. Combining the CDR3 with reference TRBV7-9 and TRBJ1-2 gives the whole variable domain DTGVSQNPRHKITKRGQNVTFRCDPISEHNRLYWYRQTLGQGPEFLTYFQNEAQLEKSRLLSDRFSAERPKGSFSTLEIQRTEQGDSAMYLCASSSQLFDRGHGYTFGSGTRLTVV.

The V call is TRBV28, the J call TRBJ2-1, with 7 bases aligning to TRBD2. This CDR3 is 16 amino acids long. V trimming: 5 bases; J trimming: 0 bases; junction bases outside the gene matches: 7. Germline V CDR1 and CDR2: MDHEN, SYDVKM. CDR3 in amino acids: CASSPLAVISYNEQFF. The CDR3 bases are TGTGCCAGCAGTCCGCTAGCGGTTATCTCCTACAATGAGCAGTTCTTC.

The CDR3 coding sequence is TGTGCCAGCAGTTTACGAGGGTTCAGCACAGATACGCAGTATTTT. Translation: CASSLRGFSTDTQYF. The chain is built from TRBV27 and TRBJ2-3; a possible D gene is TRBD2 (5 bases). CDR1 is MNHEY and CDR2 is SMNVEV in the germline V gene (reference sequence). V was shortened by 2 bases and J by 0 bases, with 9 bases between the two germline ends. The CDR3 spans 15 residues.

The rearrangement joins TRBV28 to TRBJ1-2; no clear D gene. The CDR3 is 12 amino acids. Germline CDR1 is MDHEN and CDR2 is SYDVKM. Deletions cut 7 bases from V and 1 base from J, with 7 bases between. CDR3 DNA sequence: TGTGCCAGCACGAGGGATAACTATGGCTACACCTTC. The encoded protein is CASTRDNYGYTF.

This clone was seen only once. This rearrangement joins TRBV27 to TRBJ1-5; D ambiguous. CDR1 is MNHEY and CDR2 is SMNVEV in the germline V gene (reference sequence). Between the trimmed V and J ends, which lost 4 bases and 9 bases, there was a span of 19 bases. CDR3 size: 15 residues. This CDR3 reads CASSSSVVTLWPQHF. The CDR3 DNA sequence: TGTGCCAGCAGTTCTTCCGTGGTCACATTATGGCCCCAGCATTTT.

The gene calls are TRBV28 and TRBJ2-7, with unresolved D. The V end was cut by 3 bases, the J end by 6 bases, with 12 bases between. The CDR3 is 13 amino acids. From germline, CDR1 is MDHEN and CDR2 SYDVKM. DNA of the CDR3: TGTGCCAGCAGTTTGGCCCCCCCCGGCGAGCAGTACTTC. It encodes CASSLAPPGEQYF.

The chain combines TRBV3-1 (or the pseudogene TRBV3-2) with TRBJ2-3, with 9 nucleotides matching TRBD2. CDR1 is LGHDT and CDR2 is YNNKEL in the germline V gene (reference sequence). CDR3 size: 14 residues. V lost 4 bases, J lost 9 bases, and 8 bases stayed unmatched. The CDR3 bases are TGTGCCAGCAGCCGAGAGCGGGAGGCTCGGACGCAGTATTTT. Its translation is CASSREREARTQYF.

The CDR3 reads CASSVRSGSRHNEQFF. CDR3 nucleotides: TGTGCCAGCAGCGTCCGGAGCGGGAGTAGGCACAATGAGCAGTTCTTC. The J gene is TRBJ2-1, the V gene TRBV9, with 8 bases matching TRBD2. The J segment lost 5 bases and the V segment lost 2 bases, leaving 9 bases of the junction unmatched. There are 16 residues in the CDR3. Per the germline V gene, CDR1 is SGDLS and CDR2 is YYNGEE.

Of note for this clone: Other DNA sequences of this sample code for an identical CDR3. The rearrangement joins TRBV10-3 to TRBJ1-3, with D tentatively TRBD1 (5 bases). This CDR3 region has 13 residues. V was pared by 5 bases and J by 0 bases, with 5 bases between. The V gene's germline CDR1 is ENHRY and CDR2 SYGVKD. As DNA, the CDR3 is TGTGCCATCAGTACAGGCTCTGGAAACACCATATATTTT. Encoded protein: CAISTGSGNTIYF.

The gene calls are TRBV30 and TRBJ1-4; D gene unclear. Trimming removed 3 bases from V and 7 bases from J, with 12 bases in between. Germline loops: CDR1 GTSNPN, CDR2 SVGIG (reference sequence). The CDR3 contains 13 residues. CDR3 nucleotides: TGTGCCTGGAGCGGCAGGCCCACTGAAAAACTGTTTTTT. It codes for CAWSGRPTEKLFF.